These 31 T cell receptor beta chains originate from one sample sequenced in a study of type 1 regulatory T cells. These receptors have no known antigen. TCRdb itself ran the reads through MiXCR, one entry per CDR3 protein. The sample holds about 23,000 distinct CDR3 sequences, roughly half seen once. The sequenced sample consisted of cultured T cells, either the whole culture or a sorted T cell fraction (not recorded which). The origin of the receptors is a human donor in good health.

The CDR3 region is CASSQMGTQYF. The CDR3 region has the DNA TGTGCCAGCAGTCAGATGGGGACCCAGTACTTC. This rearrangement joins TRBV12-3 or TRBV12-4 to TRBJ2-5; no definite D call. Trimming stripped 5 bases from V and 7 bases from J, with 8 bases between. The CDR3 spans 11 residues.

The chain has TRBV6-1 and TRBJ2-1; D is perhaps TRBD1 or TRBD2 (5 bases each). Germline assignment: CDR1 MNHNS and CDR2 SASEGT. This CDR3 comprises 15 residues. The V end lost 1 base, the J end lost 0 bases, and 7 bases lay between the germline ends. CDR3 in DNA: TGTGCCAGCAGTGAAGGGGGGAGCTCCTACAATGAGCAGTTCTTC. It encodes CASSEGGSSYNEQFF.

The table lists this clonotype with a few counts. V and J are TRBV7-9 and TRBJ2-3; D possibly matches TRBD1 or TRBD2 (5 bases each). This CDR3 is 17 amino acids long. V lost 2 bases and J lost 1, with 16 bases in between. CDR1 is SEHNR and CDR2 is FQNEAQ in the germline V gene (reference sequence). Written as DNA, the CDR3 is TGTGCCAGCAGCTTATGGATCGGGGCTAGGCGCACAGATACGCAGTATTTT. This encodes CASSLWIGARRTDTQYF.

In its sample, this clonotype ranks as medium-sized. The J gene is TRBJ2-7, the V gene TRBV10-3, with 9 bases lining up with TRBD1. This CDR3 contains 14 residues. Unmatched junction bases numbered 9, after V lost 10 bases and J lost 2 bases. Germline CDR1 is ENHRY and CDR2 is SYGVKD. The CDR3 region is CASRTGQGPYEQYF. In DNA form, the CDR3 reads TGTGCCAGCAGAACGGGACAGGGCCCCTACGAGCAGTACTTC.

This chain connects TRBV12-3 or TRBV12-4 to TRBJ2-7; TRBD2 matches 8 bases. V shed 5 bases, J shed 0 bases, and the junction held 6 bases outside the gene matches. This CDR3 has 15 amino acids. The CDR3 reads CASSPTSVSSYEQYF. The CDR3 bases are TGTGCCAGCAGTCCGACTAGCGTGAGCTCCTACGAGCAGTACTTC.

This clonotype was found once. The gene calls are TRBV7-9 and TRBJ2-2, with D possibly TRBD2 on 7 matching bases. The germline gives CDR1 SEHNR, CDR2 FQNEAQ (reference sequence). The CDR3 is made up of 14 amino acids. In DNA, the CDR3 is TGTGTCTCCGGCCGGGGGGCGCACCCCGGGGAGCTGTTTTTT. Its protein is CVSGRGAHPGELFF.

This chain connects TRBV10-3 to TRBJ2-7; perhaps D is TRBD1 or TRBD2 (5 bases each). The V and J ends lost 3 bases and 3 bases respectively, with 15 bases between them. The CDR3 has 15 amino acids. Looked up from germline, CDR1 is ENHRY and CDR2 is SYGVKD. The CDR3 DNA reads TGTGCCATCAGTGACGCCGTAGACAGCGGCTACGAGCAGTACTTC. Translating it yields CAISDAVDSGYEQYF.

The J gene is TRBJ2-5, the V gene TRBV4-3; TRBD1 is a possible D gene (6 bases). The V and J ends lost 1 base and 4 bases respectively, with 19 bases between them. CDR1 and CDR2 (germline): LGHNA, YSLEER. The CDR3 contains 17 residues. The CDR3 DNA sequence: TGCGCCAGCAGCCAAGGACCCGCTGTGGGGGCTGGAGAGACCCAGTACTTC. It translates to CASSQGPAVGAGETQYF.

This rearrangement joins TRBV3-1 to TRBJ1-4; 10 nucleotides line up with TRBD1. V lost 2 bases and J lost 7; bases outside the gene matches: 7. CDR1 is LGHDT, CDR2 YNNKEL, per germline (reference sequence). The CDR3 is 16 amino acids. For the CDR3, the DNA is TGTGCCAGCAGCCAAATCATAGGACAGGGGGTTGAAAAACTGTTTTTT. This sequence encodes CASSQIIGQGVEKLFF.

V gene TRBV18 combines with J gene TRBJ1-1, with 7 bases fitting TRBD1. With V trimmed by 3 bases and J by 0 bases, 4 bases remained unmatched. This CDR3 comprises 15 residues. Per germline, CDR1 KGHSH and CDR2 LQKENI. The CDR3 sequence: CASSPLTGLNTEAFF. CDR3 DNA: TGTGCCAGCTCACCTCTGACAGGGTTGAACACTGAAGCTTTCTTT. Full variable domain (remainder filled in from reference TRBV18 and TRBJ1-1): NAGVMQNPRHLVRRRGQEARLRCSPMKGHSHVYWYRQLPEEGLKFMVYLQKENIIDESGMPKERFSAEFPKEGPSILRIQQVVRGDSAAYFCASSPLTGLNTEAFFGQGTRLTVV.

This clonotype was counted many times. The chain combines TRBV10-3 with TRBJ2-3; 16 nucleotides align to TRBD2. J gave up 5 bases and V 6 bases, and 11 bases lay outside the gene matches. This CDR3 has 18 residues. The germline V gene has CDR1 ENHRY and CDR2 SYGVKD. The CDR3 region has the DNA TGTGCCATCAGGCCCGCCGGGACTAGCGGGGGGGCCGTAGATACGCAGTATTTT. Protein product: CAIRPAGTSGGAVDTQYF.

This clonotype has more than one count but fewer than ten. J is TRBJ2-7 and V is TRBV6-2 or TRBV6-3; TRBD1 agrees at 10 bases. The ends lost 4 bases at V and 1 base at J; junction bases unmatched: 13. Per germline, CDR1 MNHEY and CDR2 SVGEGT. The CDR3 contains 18 residues. CDR3 nucleotide sequence: TGTGCCAGCAGTTCCCTAGGATACGGGACAGGGGCATCCTACGAGCAGTACTTC. It is translated as CASSSLGYGTGASYEQYF.

This chain uses TRBV7-8 with TRBJ1-6, with 10 bases matching TRBD1. Losses at the gene ends were 2 bases for V and 4 bases for J; bases not matched to a gene: 17. The CDR3 is 21 residues long. Germline-derived CDR1 and CDR2 are SGHVS and FQNEAQ. The CDR3 protein is CASSLIWFGTGVSNYNSPLHF. Here the CDR3 DNA reads TGTGCCAGCAGCTTAATCTGGTTCGGGACAGGGGTCAGTAATTATAATTCACCCCTCCACTTT. Full variable domain (rest looked up from reference TRBV7-8 and TRBJ1-6): GAGVSQSPRYKVAKRGQDVALRCDPISGHVSLFWYQQALGQGPEFLTYFQNEAQLDKSGLPSDRFFAERPEGSVSTLKIQRTQQEDSAVYLCASSLIWFGTGVSNYNSPLHFGNGTRLTVT.

By its share, this clonotype is medium-sized (0.01 to 0.1%). The chain has TRBV12-3 or TRBV12-4 and TRBJ2-7, with TRBD2 as a possible D gene (5 bases). This CDR3 is built from 17 residues. Trimming left V 1 base short and J 0 bases short, with 16 bases between. The CDR3 loop is CASSLGRGGFNSYEQYF. The DNA for the CDR3 is TGTGCCAGCAGTTTAGGGCGCGGCGGGTTCAACTCCTACGAGCAGTACTTC.

This clonotype turned up a few times. Mismatch with germline at one junction end may stem from a read error. V and J are TRBV4-1 and TRBJ2-7; D gene unclear. The CDR3 consists of 16 residues. The germline CDR1 and CDR2 sequences are MGHRA and YSYEKL. The CDR3 here is CASSQYPGATSHEQYF. CDR3 DNA: TGCGCCAGCAGCCAATATCCAGGTGCTACCTCCCACGAGCAGTACTTC.

J is TRBJ1-1 and V is TRBV19; TRBD1 aligns across 8 bases. The V gene end was trimmed by 5 bases and the J gene end by 2 bases; junction bases not matched to a gene: 4. CDR3 length: 14 residues. The germline gives CDR1 LNHDA, CDR2 SQIVND (reference sequence). CDR3 in amino acids: CASSPGGVNTEAFF. CDR3 DNA sequence: TGTGCCAGTAGTCCAGGGGGCGTCAACACTGAAGCTTTCTTT.

This clonotype was counted many times. The chain couples TRBV19 to TRBJ1-2, with a weak D call TRBD1 (6 bases). Trimming took off 7 bases at V and 4 bases at J, with 13 bases between the two ends. Germline loops: CDR1 LNHDA, CDR2 SQIVND (reference sequence). The CDR3 extends over 13 amino acids. The CDR3 DNA reads as TGTGCCAGTATGGGGGCGCGGAGCTATGGCTACACCTTC. Its translation: CASMGARSYGYTF.

The V call is TRBV7-9, the J call TRBJ1-6; 8 nucleotides line up with TRBD1. This CDR3 has 15 amino acids. With 1 base clipped from V and 6 bases from J, the junction kept 2 bases outside the gene matches. CDR1 SEHNR and CDR2 FQNEAQ come from the germline V gene (reference sequence). CDR3 amino acids: CASSLVGQGNSPLHF. The CDR3 nucleotides are TGTGCCAGCAGCTTAGTAGGACAGGGTAATTCACCCCTCCACTTT.

This chain joins TRBV5-5 and TRBJ2-2; 11 bases are shared with TRBD2. V gave up 3 bases and J gave up 4 bases; unmatched junction bases: 2. Looked up from germline, CDR1 is SGHKS and CDR2 is YYEKEE (reference sequence). This CDR3 has 15 residues. CDR3 in amino acids: CASSSLAGGTGELFF. The CDR3 DNA follows: TGTGCCAGCAGCTCTCTAGCGGGGGGCACCGGGGAGCTGTTTTTT. The full variable domain, rest sourced from reference TRBV5-5 and TRBJ2-2, is DAGVTQSPTHLIKTRGQQVTLRCSPISGHKSVSWYQQVLGQGPQFIFQYYEKEERGRGNFPDRFSARQFPNYSSELNVNALLLGDSALYLCASSSLAGGTGELFFGEGSRLTVL.

This clonotype has a single count. The gene calls are TRBV10-3 and TRBJ2-3; D not resolved. The CDR3 sequence is 14 residues long. Germline V gene data show CDR1 as ENHRY and CDR2 as SYGVKD. V dropped 0 bases and J dropped 0 bases, with 4 bases sitting between them. This chain's CDR3 is CAISESWSTDTQYF. DNA of the CDR3: TGTGCCATCAGTGAGTCTTGGAGCACAGATACGCAGTATTTT.

J is TRBJ1-6 and V is TRBV6-5; no definite D call. The CDR3 covers 16 residues. V was cut by 4 bases and J by 0 bases, with 10 bases left in between. Germline V gene data show CDR1 as MNHEY and CDR2 as SVGAGI. The CDR3 region is CASSSIRSSYNSPLHF. The CDR3 bases are TGTGCCAGCAGTTCGATCAGGAGCTCCTATAATTCACCCCTCCACTTT.

This clonotype came up a few times. The CDR3 is CASSSPQFSGANVLTF. The CDR3, as DNA: TGTGCCAGCTCATCCCCCCAATTCTCTGGGGCCAACGTCCTGACTTTC. This chain joins TRBV18 and TRBJ2-6; D not resolved. Germline V gives CDR1 KGHSH, CDR2 LQKENI. CDR3 length: 16 amino acids. Trimming shortened V by 5 bases and J by 0 bases, and 11 bases separated the two germline ends.

The rearrangement joins TRBV5-1 to TRBJ2-5, with 8 bases fitting TRBD2. CDR3 length: 16 residues. The V gene end was trimmed by 0 bases and the J gene end by 1 base; junction bases not matched to a gene: 5. The germline CDR1 and CDR2 sequences are SGHRS and YFSETQ. CDR3 region: CASSLEGRGGQETQYF. In DNA form, the CDR3 reads TGCGCCAGCAGCTTGGAGGGTCGGGGGGGCCAAGAGACCCAGTACTTC.

This clonotype was seen a single time. The V and J genes are TRBV12-3 or TRBV12-4 and TRBJ2-1, with a possible D match to TRBD1 (6 bases). The V gene lost 5 bases and the J gene lost 8 bases, with 10 bases spanning the gap. This CDR3 has 12 residues. This chain's CDR3 is CASSGDNHEQFF. CDR3 sequence (DNA): TGTGCCAGCAGTGGGGACAATCATGAGCAGTTCTTC.

About this clonotype: The CDR3 does not close with the conserved phenylalanine or tryptophan, likely indicating a read error. V usage is TRBV20-1 and J usage is TRBJ1-2; D not resolved. Trimming cost V 5 bases and J 8 bases, with 18 bases left between them. The CDR3 is 13 amino acids. Looked up from germline, CDR1 is DFQATT and CDR2 is SNEGSKA (reference sequence). CDR3 protein: CSAPRIRGDGYTL. Here the CDR3 DNA reads TGCAGTGCTCCCCGTATACGGGGAGACGGCTACACCCTC.

The chain couples TRBV19 to TRBJ1-2; D unresolved. Per germline, CDR1 LNHDA and CDR2 SQIVND (reference sequence). CDR3 length: 14 residues. V was trimmed by 5 bases and J by 5 bases, leaving 15 bases between them. The CDR3 here is CASSLHGKQYGYTF. DNA of the CDR3: TGTGCCAGTAGTCTCCACGGCAAACAGTATGGCTACACCTTC.

This sequence joins TRBV30 and TRBJ2-7; a possible D gene is TRBD2 (6 bases). Per the germline V gene, CDR1 is GTSNPN and CDR2 is SVGIG (reference sequence). V was shortened by 2 bases and J by 2 bases, with 10 bases between the two germline ends. The CDR3 is made up of 13 amino acids. The CDR3 region has the DNA TGTGCCTGGAGTATCGGAGGGCCCTACGAGCAGTACTTC. It specifies CAWSIGGPYEQYF.

Of note for this clonotype: Given a far larger clone just one base away, this is likely a sequencing read error. The V call is TRBV18, the J call TRBJ2-1; TRBD1 matches at 11 bases. The CDR3 is 14 residues long. The germline CDR1 and CDR2 sequences are KGHSH and LQKENI. J gave up 10 bases and V 4 bases, and 6 bases lay outside the gene matches. CDR3 bases: TGTGCCAGCTCACGGGACAGGGGGTTCGACGAGCAGTTCTTC. It yields the protein CASSRDRGFDEQFF.

The J gene is TRBJ2-3, the V gene TRBV11-2; 9 bases agree with TRBD1. This CDR3 region has 14 residues. V shed 5 bases, J shed 14 bases, and the junction held 14 bases outside the gene matches. Germline CDR1 and CDR2: SGHAT and FQNNGV. CDR3 loop: CASSQFTGTGFLYF. CDR3 in DNA: TGTGCCAGCAGCCAGTTCACCGGGACAGGGTTTTTGTATTTT. Supplemented by reference TRBV11-2 and TRBJ2-3, the full variable domain reads EAGVAQSPRYKIIEKRQSVAFWCNPISGHATLYWYQQILGQGPKLLIQFQNNGVVDDSQLPKDRFSAERLKGVDSTLKIQPAKLEDSAVYLCASSQFTGTGFLYFGPGTRLTVL.

J is TRBJ2-1 and V is TRBV29-1, with TRBD1 matching over 9 bases. The germline V gene encodes CDR1 SQVTM and CDR2 ANQGSEA. This CDR3 is 15 amino acids long. Unmatched junction bases numbered 7, after V lost 1 base and J lost 6 bases. CDR3 region: CSVEAGTGIGNEQFF. The CDR3 DNA reads TGCAGCGTTGAAGCCGGGACAGGGATTGGCAATGAGCAGTTCTTC.

This chain uses TRBV5-6 with TRBJ1-1; tentatively, D is TRBD1 (5 bases). Per the germline V gene, CDR1 is SGHDT and CDR2 is YYEEEE. The V gene lost 3 bases and the J gene lost 6 bases, with 18 bases spanning the gap. This CDR3 contains 15 residues. Written as DNA, the CDR3 is TGTGCCAGCAGCTCCGTTGGGGCAGGGATTGCTGAAGCTTTCTTT. Amino acid sequence: CASSSVGAGIAEAFF.